This entry features one T cell receptor beta chain sequence. Clones were read by immunoSEQ multiplex PCR, and TCRdb kept only the in-frame ones, dropping some. Of about 280,000 clones listed, 70% to 90% are singletons. The record originates from a study of cytomegalovirus exposure and HLA in healthy donors. Germline CDR1 and CDR2: KGHSH and LQKENI. This CDR3 is built from 17 residues. V was cut by 0 bases and J by 2 bases, with 14 bases left in between. The donors were members of the approximately 110-subject validation cohort (separate from the roughly 700-subject first cohort). Sample: PBMCs. The chain has TRBV18 and TRBJ1-5; D possibly corresponds to TRBD1 (5 bases). The source of this sequence is a young woman in good health and CMV-seronegative. Here the CDR3 reads CASSPPVGEGGNQPQHF. The DNA for the CDR3 is TGTGCCAGCTCACCACCGGTGGGGGAGGGCGGCAATCAGCCCCAGCATTTT.